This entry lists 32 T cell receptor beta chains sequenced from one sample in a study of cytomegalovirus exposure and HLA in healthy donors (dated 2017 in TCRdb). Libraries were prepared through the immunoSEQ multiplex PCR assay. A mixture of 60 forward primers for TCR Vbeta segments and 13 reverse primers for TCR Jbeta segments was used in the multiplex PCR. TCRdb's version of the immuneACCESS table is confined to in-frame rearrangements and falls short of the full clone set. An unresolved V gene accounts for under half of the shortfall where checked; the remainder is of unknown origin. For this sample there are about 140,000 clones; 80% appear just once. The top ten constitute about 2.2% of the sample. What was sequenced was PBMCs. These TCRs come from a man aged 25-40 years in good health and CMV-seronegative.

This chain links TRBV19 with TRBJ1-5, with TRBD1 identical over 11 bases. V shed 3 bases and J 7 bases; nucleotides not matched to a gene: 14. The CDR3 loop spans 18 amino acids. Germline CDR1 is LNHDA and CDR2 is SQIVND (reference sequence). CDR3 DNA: TGTGCCAGTAGTATGGATCCCCTGGGACAGGGGGTGGACCAGCCCCAGCATTTT. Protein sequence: CASSMDPLGQGVDQPQHF.

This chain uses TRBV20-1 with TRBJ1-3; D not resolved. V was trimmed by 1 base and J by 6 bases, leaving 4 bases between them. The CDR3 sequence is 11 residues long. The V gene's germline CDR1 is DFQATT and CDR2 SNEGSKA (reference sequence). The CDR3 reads CSARVKNTIYF. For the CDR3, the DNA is TGCAGTGCTAGAGTCAAAAACACCATATATTTT.

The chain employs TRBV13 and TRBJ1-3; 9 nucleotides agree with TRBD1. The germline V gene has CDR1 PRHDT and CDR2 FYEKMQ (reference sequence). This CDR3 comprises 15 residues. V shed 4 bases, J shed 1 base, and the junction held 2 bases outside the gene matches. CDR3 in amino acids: CASSWTGASGNTIYF. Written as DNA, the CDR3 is TGTGCCAGCAGCTGGACAGGGGCATCTGGAAACACCATATATTTT.

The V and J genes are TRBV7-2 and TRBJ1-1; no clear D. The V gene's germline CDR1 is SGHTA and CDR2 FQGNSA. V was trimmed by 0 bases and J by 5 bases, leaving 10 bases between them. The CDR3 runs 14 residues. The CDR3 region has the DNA TGTGCCAGCAGCTTAGCTACGGCGGTGACTGAAGCTTTCTTT. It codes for CASSLATAVTEAFF.

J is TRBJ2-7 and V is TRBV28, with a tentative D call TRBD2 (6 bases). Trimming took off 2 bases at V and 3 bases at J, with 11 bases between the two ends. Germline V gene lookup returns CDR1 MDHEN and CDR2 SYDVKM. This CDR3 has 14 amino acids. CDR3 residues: CASSLGGRGYEQYF. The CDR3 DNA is TGTGCCAGCAGTTTAGGGGGGAGAGGCTACGAGCAGTACTTC.

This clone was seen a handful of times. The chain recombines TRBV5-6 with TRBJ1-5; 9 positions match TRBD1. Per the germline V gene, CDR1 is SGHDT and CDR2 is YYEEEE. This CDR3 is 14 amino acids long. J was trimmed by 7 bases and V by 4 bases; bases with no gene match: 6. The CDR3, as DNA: TGTGCCAGCAGCCACAGGGGGCGCGGACAGCCCCAGCATTTT. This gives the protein CASSHRGRGQPQHF.

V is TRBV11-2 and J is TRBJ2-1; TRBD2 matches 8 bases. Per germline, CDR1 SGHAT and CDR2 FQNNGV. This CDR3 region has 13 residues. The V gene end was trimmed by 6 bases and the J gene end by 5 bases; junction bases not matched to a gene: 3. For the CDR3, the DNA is TGTGCCAGCAGTCAGCGGGAGCACAATGAGCAGTTCTTC. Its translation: CASSQREHNEQFF.

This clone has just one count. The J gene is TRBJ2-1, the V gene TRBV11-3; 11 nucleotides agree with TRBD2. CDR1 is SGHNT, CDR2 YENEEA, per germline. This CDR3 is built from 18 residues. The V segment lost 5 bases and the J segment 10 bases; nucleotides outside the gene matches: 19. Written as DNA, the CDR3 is TGTGCCAGCAGCCCAATAAGGACTAGCGGGTCTCACTCCCCGGAGCAGTTCTTC. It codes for CASSPIRTSGSHSPEQFF.

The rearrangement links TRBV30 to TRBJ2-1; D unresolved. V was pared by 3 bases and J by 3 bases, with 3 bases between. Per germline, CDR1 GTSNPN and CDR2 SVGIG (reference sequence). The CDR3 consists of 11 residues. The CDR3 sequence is CAWSRYNEQFF. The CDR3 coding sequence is TGTGCCTGGAGCCGCTACAATGAGCAGTTCTTC.

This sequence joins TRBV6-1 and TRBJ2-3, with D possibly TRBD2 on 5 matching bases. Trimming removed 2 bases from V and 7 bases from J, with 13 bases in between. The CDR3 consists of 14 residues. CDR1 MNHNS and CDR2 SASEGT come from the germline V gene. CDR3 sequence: CASSERGGLNTQYF. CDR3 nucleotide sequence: TGTGCCAGCAGTGAACGGGGTGGGCTTAATACGCAGTATTTT.

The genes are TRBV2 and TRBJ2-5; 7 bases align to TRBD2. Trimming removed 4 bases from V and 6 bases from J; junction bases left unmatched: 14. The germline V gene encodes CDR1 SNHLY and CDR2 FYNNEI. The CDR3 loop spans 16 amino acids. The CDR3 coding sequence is TGTGCCAGCAGTGGTGGGGAGGGCGGGAGAGGGCAGACCCAGTACTTC. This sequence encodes CASSGGEGGRGQTQYF.

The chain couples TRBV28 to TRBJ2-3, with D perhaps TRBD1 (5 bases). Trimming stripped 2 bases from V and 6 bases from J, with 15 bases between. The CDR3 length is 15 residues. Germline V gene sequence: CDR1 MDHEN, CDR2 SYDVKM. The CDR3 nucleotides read TGTGCCAGCAGTTTAGGGGCGGAAGGGCTGGATACGCAGTATTTT. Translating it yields CASSLGAEGLDTQYF.

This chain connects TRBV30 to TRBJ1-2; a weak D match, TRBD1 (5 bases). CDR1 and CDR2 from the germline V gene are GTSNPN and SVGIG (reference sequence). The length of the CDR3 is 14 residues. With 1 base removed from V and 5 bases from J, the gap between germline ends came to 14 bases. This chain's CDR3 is CAWSDLQVTYGYTF. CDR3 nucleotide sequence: TGTGCCTGGAGTGACCTACAGGTTACGTATGGCTACACCTTC. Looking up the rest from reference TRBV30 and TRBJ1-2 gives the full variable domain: SQTIHQWPATLVQPVGSPLSLECTVEGTSNPNLYWYRQAAGRGLQLLFYSVGIGQISSEVPQNLSASRPQDRQFILSSKKLLLSDSGFYLCAWSDLQVTYGYTFGSGTRLTVV.

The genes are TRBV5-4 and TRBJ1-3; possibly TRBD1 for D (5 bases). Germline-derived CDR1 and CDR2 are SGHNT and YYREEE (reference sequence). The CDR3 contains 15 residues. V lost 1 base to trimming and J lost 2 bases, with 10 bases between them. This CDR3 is CASSLSLGAGNTIYF. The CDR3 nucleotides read TGTGCCAGCAGCTTGTCGCTAGGGGCTGGAAACACCATATATTTT.

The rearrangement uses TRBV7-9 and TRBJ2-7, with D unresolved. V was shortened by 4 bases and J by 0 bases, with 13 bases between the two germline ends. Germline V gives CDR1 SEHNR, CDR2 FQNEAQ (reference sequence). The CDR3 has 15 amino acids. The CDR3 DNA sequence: TGTGCCAGCAGCTCCCGCCTGAGGAGCTCCTACGAGCAGTACTTC. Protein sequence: CASSSRLRSSYEQYF.

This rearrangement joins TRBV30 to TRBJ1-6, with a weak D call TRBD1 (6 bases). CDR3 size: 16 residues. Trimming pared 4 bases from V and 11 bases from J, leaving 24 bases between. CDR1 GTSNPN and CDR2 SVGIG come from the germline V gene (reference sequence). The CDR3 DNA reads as TGTGCCTGGACTACCGCCCGACAGGCCCATAGGGCACCCCTCCACTTT. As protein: CAWTTARQAHRAPLHF. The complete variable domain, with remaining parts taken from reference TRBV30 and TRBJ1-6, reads SQTIHQWPATLVQPVGSPLSLECTVEGTSNPNLYWYRQAAGRGLQLLFYSVGIGQISSEVPQNLSASRPQDRQFILSSKKLLLSDSGFYLCAWTTARQAHRAPLHFGNGTRLTVT.

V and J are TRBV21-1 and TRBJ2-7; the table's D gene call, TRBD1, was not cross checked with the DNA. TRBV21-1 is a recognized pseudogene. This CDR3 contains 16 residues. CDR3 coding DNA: TGTGCCAGCAGCAAAGGGGCACAGACCAGGGGCTACGAGCAGTACTTC. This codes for CASSKGAQTRGYEQYF.

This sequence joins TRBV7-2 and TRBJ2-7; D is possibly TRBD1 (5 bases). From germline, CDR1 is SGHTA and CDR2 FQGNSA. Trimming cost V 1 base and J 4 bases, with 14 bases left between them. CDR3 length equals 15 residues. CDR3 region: CASSLGNAGMYEQYF. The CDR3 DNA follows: TGTGCCAGCAGCTTAGGGAACGCAGGGATGTACGAGCAGTACTTC.

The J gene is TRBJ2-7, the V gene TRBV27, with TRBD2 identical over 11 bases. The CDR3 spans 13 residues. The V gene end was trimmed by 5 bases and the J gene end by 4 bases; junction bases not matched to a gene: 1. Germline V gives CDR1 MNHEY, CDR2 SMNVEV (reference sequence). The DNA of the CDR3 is TGTGCCAGCAGTACTAGCGGGAGTTACGAGCAGTACTTC. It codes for CASSTSGSYEQYF.

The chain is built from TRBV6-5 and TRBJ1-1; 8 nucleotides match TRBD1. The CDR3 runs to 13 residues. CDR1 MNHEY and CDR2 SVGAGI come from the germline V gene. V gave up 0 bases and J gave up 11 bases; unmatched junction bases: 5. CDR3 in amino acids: CASSYSRTGSAFF. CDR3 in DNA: TGTGCCAGCAGTTACTCCAGGACAGGGTCGGCTTTCTTT.

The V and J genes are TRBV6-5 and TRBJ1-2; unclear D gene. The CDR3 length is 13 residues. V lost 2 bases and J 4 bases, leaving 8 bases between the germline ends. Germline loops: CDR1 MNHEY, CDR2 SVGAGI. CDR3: CASSYPEGYGYTF. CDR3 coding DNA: TGTGCCAGCAGTTACCCGGAGGGCTATGGCTACACCTTC.

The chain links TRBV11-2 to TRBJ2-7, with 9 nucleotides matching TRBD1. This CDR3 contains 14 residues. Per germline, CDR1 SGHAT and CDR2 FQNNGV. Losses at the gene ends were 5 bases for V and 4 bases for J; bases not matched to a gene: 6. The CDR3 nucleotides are TGTGCCAGCAGCCCCGGGACAGGGCTTTACGAGCAGTACTTC. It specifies CASSPGTGLYEQYF. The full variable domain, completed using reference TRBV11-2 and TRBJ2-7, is EAGVAQSPRYKIIEKRQSVAFWCNPISGHATLYWYQQILGQGPKLLIQFQNNGVVDDSQLPKDRFSAERLKGVDSTLKIQPAKLEDSAVYLCASSPGTGLYEQYFGPGTRLTVT.

As DNA, the CDR3 is TGTGCCAGCAGTGGATGGCGTCTAGCTAACAATGAGCAGTTCTTC. It translates to CASSGWRLANNEQFF. The V call is TRBV2, the J call TRBJ2-1, with D perhaps TRBD2 (5 bases). The germline V and J ends were trimmed by 4 bases and 5 bases, with 15 bases remaining between them. The germline CDR1 and CDR2 sequences are SNHLY and FYNNEI. The CDR3 has 15 residues.

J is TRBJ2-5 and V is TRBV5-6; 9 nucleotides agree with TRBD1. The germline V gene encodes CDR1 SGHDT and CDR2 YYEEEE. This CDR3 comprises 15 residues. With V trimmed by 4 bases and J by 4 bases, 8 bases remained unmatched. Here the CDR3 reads CASSPRDRVRETQYF. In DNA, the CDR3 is TGTGCCAGCAGCCCCCGGGACAGGGTCCGAGAGACCCAGTACTTC.

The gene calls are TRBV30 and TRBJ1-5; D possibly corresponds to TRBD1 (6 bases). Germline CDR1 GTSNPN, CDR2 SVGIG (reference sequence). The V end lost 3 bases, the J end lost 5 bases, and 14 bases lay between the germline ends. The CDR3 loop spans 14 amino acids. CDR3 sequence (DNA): TGTGCCTGGAGCCGAAAACAGGGCGATCAGCCCCAGCATTTT. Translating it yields CAWSRKQGDQPQHF. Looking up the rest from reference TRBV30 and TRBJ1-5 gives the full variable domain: SQTIHQWPATLVQPVGSPLSLECTVEGTSNPNLYWYRQAAGRGLQLLFYSVGIGQISSEVPQNLSASRPQDRQFILSSKKLLLSDSGFYLCAWSRKQGDQPQHFGDGTRLSIL.

The CDR3 protein is CASGLGLAGVETQYF. The CDR3 nucleotides are TGTGCTAGTGGTTTGGGACTAGCGGGAGTAGAGACCCAGTACTTC. V is TRBV12-5 and J is TRBJ2-5, with 12 bases fitting TRBD2. Germline-derived CDR1 and CDR2 are LGHNT and FRNRAP. J was trimmed by 4 bases and V by 1 base; bases with no gene match: 1. The CDR3 loop spans 15 amino acids.

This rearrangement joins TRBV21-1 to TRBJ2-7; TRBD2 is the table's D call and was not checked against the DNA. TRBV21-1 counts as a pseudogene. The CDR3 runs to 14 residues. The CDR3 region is CASSKTEGFYEQYF. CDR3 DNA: TGTGCCAGCAGCAAAACCGAGGGATTCTACGAGCAGTACTTC.

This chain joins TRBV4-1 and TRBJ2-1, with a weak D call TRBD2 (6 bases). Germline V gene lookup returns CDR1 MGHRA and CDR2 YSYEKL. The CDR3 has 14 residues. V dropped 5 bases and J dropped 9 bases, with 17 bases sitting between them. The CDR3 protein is CASSGTGALSEQFF. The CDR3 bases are TGCGCCAGCAGCGGGACGGGAGCCCTTAGTGAGCAGTTCTTC.

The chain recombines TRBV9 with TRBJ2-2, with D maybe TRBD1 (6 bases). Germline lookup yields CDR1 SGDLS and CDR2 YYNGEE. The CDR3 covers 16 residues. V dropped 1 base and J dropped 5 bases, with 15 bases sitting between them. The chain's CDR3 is CASSVTGIQITGELFF. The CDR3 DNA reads TGTGCCAGCAGCGTAACAGGGATCCAAATTACCGGGGAGCTGTTTTTT.

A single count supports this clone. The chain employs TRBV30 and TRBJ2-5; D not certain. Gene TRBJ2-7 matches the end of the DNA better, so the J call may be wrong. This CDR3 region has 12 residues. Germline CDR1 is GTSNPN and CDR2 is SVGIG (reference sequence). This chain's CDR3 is CAWSYLTYEQYF. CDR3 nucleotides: TGTGCCTGGTCGTACTTAACCTACGAGCAGTACTTC.

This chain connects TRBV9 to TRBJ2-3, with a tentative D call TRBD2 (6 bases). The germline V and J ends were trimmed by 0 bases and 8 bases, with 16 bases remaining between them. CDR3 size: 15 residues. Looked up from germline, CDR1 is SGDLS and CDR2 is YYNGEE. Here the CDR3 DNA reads TGTGCCAGCAGCGTAGAAGCGGAGCCCGGGGGTACGCAGTATTTT. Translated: CASSVEAEPGGTQYF.

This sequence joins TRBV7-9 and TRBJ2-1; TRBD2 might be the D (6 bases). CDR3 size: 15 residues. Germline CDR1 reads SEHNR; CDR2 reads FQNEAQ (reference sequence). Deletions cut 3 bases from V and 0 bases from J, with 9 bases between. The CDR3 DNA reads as TGTGCCAGCAGCTTCTTAGCGGCCTCCTACAATGAGCAGTTCTTC. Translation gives CASSFLAASYNEQFF.